Listed below are T cell receptor beta chains from one sample, sequenced in a study of blood T cell repertoires in COVID-19. The protocol was immunoSEQ multiplex PCR, while the TCRdb copy is restricted to in-frame clones and leaves out a portion. The data show about 230,000 clones, around 80% seen once. The sample consisted of peripheral blood. Receptor source: a man aged 40-49 years who had recovered from COVID-19. Each CDR3 is given with its conserved first and last residue. The order of the fields is V gene, D gene, CDR3 length, clone size, J gene, CDR3 DNA, CDR3 protein. The D gene is left open where the match is weak. Clone size, where shown, is once, few, many, or a class for clones that have expanded.

>TRBV11-3|-|15|-|TRBJ1-1
TGTGCCAGCAGCTTAGATATGGGGGCGGATACTGAAGCTTTCTTT
CASSLDMGADTEAFF
>TRBV4-3|TRBD1|15|-|TRBJ1-4
TGCGCCAGCAGCCAAGGATCGACAGGGAATGAAAAACTGTTTTTT
CASSQGSTGNEKLFF
>TRBV18|-|14|-|TRBJ2-7
TGTGCCAGCTCACGTAGTAGCCCGAGGGACGAGCAGTACTTC
CASSRSSPRDEQYF
>TRBV7-9|-|13|-|TRBJ2-1
TGTGCCAGCACCTACGGGGGAATCGATGAGCAGTTCTTC
CASTYGGIDEQFF
>TRBV18|-|16|-|TRBJ2-1
TGTGCCAGCTCGCGTCGACAGGTGAGCTCCTACAATGAGCAGTTCTTC
CASSRRQVSSYNEQFF
>TRBV4-3|TRBD1|16|-|TRBJ2-3
TGCGCCAGCAGCCAAATGGGACAGGCTAGCACAGATACGCAGTATTTT
CASSQMGQASTDTQYF
>TRBV9|-|14|-|TRBJ1-2
TGTGCCAGCAGCGGGGGGGGCCGCACTCTTGGCTACACCTTC
CASSGGGRTLGYTF
>TRBV4-3|TRBD1|19|-|TRBJ2-1
TGCGCCAGCAGCCAAGATCGGTTCAGCGGGACAGGGTCGAACAATGAGCAGTTCTTC
CASSQDRFSGTGSNNEQFF
>TRBV14|TRBD1|15|-|TRBJ1-6
TGTGCCAGCAGCCAAGGACAGGGGAGTAATTCACCCCTCCACTTT
CASSQGQGSNSPLHF
>TRBV2|-|16|-|TRBJ1-2
TGTGCCAGCACAACGGGGATTTCCGGAATACTCTATGGCTACACCTTC
CASTTGISGILYGYTF
>TRBV27|TRBD2|17|few|TRBJ2-1
TGTGCCAGCAGTTTCCTCTGGACTAGCGGGAAATACAATGAGCAGTTCTTC
CASSFLWTSGKYNEQFF
>TRBV6-5|TRBD2|15|-|TRBJ2-7
TGTGCCAGCTATAGCATGACTAGCGGCCGATCCGAGCAGTACTTC
CASYSMTSGRSEQYF
>TRBV12-3/TRBV12-4|TRBD1|13|once|TRBJ1-1
TGTGCCAGCAGTTGGGGACAGTTTATTGAAGCTTTCTTT
CASSWGQFIEAFF
>TRBV23-1|-|15|-|TRBJ1-2
TGCGCCAGCAGCAAGACCGCCGGCAGGAACTATGGCTACACCTTC
CASSKTAGRNYGYTF
>TRBV30|-|16|-|TRBJ1-1
TGTGCCTGGAGTGCCCCCCGGACAGCTTTGAACACTGAAGCTTTCTTT
CAWSAPRTALNTEAFF
>TRBV5-1|-|16|-|TRBJ2-6
TGCGCCAGCAGCTTGGGGACAGCCTCTGGGGCCAACGTCCTGACTTTC
CASSLGTASGANVLTF
>TRBV7-9|-|12|-|TRBJ1-4
TGTGCCAGCAGCTTAGTAAACGGGGAACTGTTTTTT
CASSLVNGELFF
>TRBV7-2|-|13|few|TRBJ2-7
TGTGCCAGCAGCTTACGACTAGTCGACGAGCAGTACTTC
CASSLRLVDEQYF
>TRBV10-1|TRBD1|14|once|TRBJ1-5
TGCGCCAGCAGCGAGGGGACAGGCCATCAGCCCCAGCATTTT
CASSEGTGHQPQHF
>TRBV11-2|-|13|-|TRBJ2-5
TGTGCCAGCAGCCACGCCCTACAAGAGACCCAGTACTTC
CASSHALQETQYF
>TRBV9|TRBD2|12|once|TRBJ2-1
TGTGCCAGCAGCGCCCCTAGCGGGAGGATCTTCTTC
CASSAPSGRIFF
>TRBV7-2|TRBD1|14|-|TRBJ1-5
TGTGCCAGCAGCTCCAGACAGGGCGATCAGCCCCAGCATTTT
CASSSRQGDQPQHF
>TRBV15|-|15|-|TRBJ2-5
TGTGCCACCAGCTTGAGAGGAGGTCAGGAGAAGACCCAGTACTTC
CATSLRGGQEKTQYF
>TRBV15|-|12|-|TRBJ2-1
TGTGCCACCAGCAGAGCGGTCCGTGAGCAGTTCTTC
CATSRAVREQFF
>TRBV5-4|-|13|-|TRBJ2-1
TGTGCCAGCAGCGCGTATGAGCGAAATGAGCAGTTCTTC
CASSAYERNEQFF
>TRBV4-1|TRBD1|13|few|TRBJ2-7
TGCGCCAGCAGCCGGGACAGGGGCTACGAGCAGTACTTC
CASSRDRGYEQYF
>TRBV29-1|-|15|-|TRBJ2-3
TGCAGCGTTGGGGGGCAGGGGCTGACCTCAGATACGCAGTATTTT
CSVGGQGLTSDTQYF
>TRBV4-3|TRBD2|20|-|TRBJ2-1
TGCGCCAGCAGCCAAGATCTGTCTAGCGGGGTAGCCAGCTCCTACAATGAGCAGTTCTTC
CASSQDLSSGVASSYNEQFF
>TRBV10-3|-|16|-|TRBJ2-6
TGTGCCATCCCAGGCCCTATCATCTCTGGGGCCAACGTCCTGACTTTC
CAIPGPIISGANVLTF
>TRBV6-1|TRBD2|16|-|TRBJ2-3
TGTGCCAGCAGTGATCCGGGACTAGCGGGGCGAGATACGCAGTATTTT
CASSDPGLAGRDTQYF
>TRBV10-3|TRBD1|14|-|TRBJ1-1
TGTGCCATCAGTGCAGACAGGGTGAACACTGAAGCTTTCTTT
CAISADRVNTEAFF
>TRBV6-5|TRBD1|14|-|TRBJ1-4
TGTGCCAGCAGGGGGGGACAGGCAAATGAAAAACTGTTTTTT
CASRGGQANEKLFF
>TRBV7-2|TRBD2|15|-|TRBJ2-7
TGTGCCAGCAGCTTAAGGTCTAGCGGTACTGGATTGGCGTACTTC
CASSLRSSGTGLAYF
>TRBV4-3|TRBD1|16|-|TRBJ2-2
TGCGCCAGCAGCCAACTCACAGGGGAGAACACCGGGGAGCTGTTTTTT
CASSQLTGENTGELFF
>TRBV5-1|TRBD1|15|-|TRBJ2-5
TGCGCCAGCAGCCCCTACCAACAGGGGTCGGAGACCCAGTACTTC
CASSPYQQGSETQYF
>TRBV19|TRBD1|15|-|TRBJ1-2
TGTGCCAGTAAACGTTATGACCGGGACAGCTATGGCTACACCTTC
CASKRYDRDSYGYTF
>TRBV6-5|-|12|few|TRBJ2-2
TGTGCCATCCAATTCAACACCGGGGAGCTGTTTTTT
CAIQFNTGELFF
>TRBV3-1/TRBV3-2|-|16|-|TRBJ2-7
TGTGCCAGCAGCCAAGAGATATTTGACGGGAGTGACGAGCAGTACTTC
CASSQEIFDGSDEQYF
>TRBV30|-|13|-|TRBJ2-2
TGTGCCTGGAGTGTTGGGGGGACCGGGGAGCTGTTTTTT
CAWSVGGTGELFF
>TRBV20-1|-|11|-|TRBJ1-4
TGCAGTGCTGGGGGGGAGGAAAAACTGTTTTTT
CSAGGEEKLFF
>TRBV30|-|14|-|TRBJ2-5
TGTGCCTTGGACTTCCCGCTGCACCAAGAGACCCAGTACTTC
CALDFPLHQETQYF
>TRBV23-1|-|18|-|TRBJ2-2
TGCGCCAGCAGTCGGAAAATTATGGGGCAGGCGAACACCGGGGAGCTGTTTTTT
CASSRKIMGQANTGELFF
>TRBV9|-|12|-|TRBJ2-3
TGTGCCAGCAGCGTGACTAGTGAGACGCAGTATTTT
CASSVTSETQYF
>TRBV2|TRBD2|15|-|TRBJ2-5
TGTGCCAGCAGTGAACTAGCGGGGGGAGGAGAGACCCAGTACTTC
CASSELAGGGETQYF
>TRBV10-3|TRBD1|15|-|TRBJ1-4
TGTGCCATCAGTGAGCCGGGACAGGGGAATGAAAAACTGTTTTTT
CAISEPGQGNEKLFF
>TRBV6-2/TRBV6-3|-|14|-|TRBJ1-4
TGTGCCAGCAGTTACGTGGGGGCGATCGAAAAACTGTTTTTT
CASSYVGAIEKLFF
>TRBV5-6|-|12|-|TRBJ2-3
TGTGCCAGCAGCTTGCTCACAGATACGCAGTATTTT
CASSLLTDTQYF
>TRBV9|-|11|-|TRBJ2-7
TGTGCCAGCAGCGCCGGCGGGGAGCAGTACTTC
CASSAGGEQYF
>TRBV15|-|16|-|TRBJ1-1
TGTGCCACCAGCTACCTAAGGACAGCGACGAACACTGAAGCTTTCTTT
CATSYLRTATNTEAFF
>TRBV10-2|TRBD2|18|-|TRBJ2-1
TGCGCCAGCAGTGTAGGGAGGACTAGCGGGGGGTTATACAATGAGCAGTTCTTC
CASSVGRTSGGLYNEQFF
>TRBV4-3|TRBD2|16|-|TRBJ2-3
TGCGCCAGCAGCCAAGAAAGGCGGGGGGGCCTAGATACGCAGTATTTT
CASSQERRGGLDTQYF
>TRBV7-2|TRBD2|12|-|TRBJ2-1
TGTGCCAGCAGCTTAGATGGCGGGAGGAGGTTCTTC
CASSLDGGRRFF
>TRBV5-1|TRBD2|16|-|TRBJ2-7
TGCGCCAGCAGCTCAGCCGCCGGGACTAGCTTAGGGGAGCAGTACTTC
CASSSAAGTSLGEQYF
>TRBV3-1/TRBV3-2|-|15|-|TRBJ1-1
TGTGCCAGCAGCCAAGTGCAGGCGTTGAACACTGAAGCTTTCTTT
CASSQVQALNTEAFF
>TRBV6-5|TRBD1|13|-|TRBJ2-1
TGTGCCAGCAGAGGACAGGGTAGTCATGAGCAGTTCTTC
CASRGQGSHEQFF